The 25 T cell receptor beta chains presented below share a single source sample, sequenced in a study of CXCR3-negative and CXCR3-positive naive CD8 T cells. Study-wide points: CXCR3-positive naive cells carried more hydrophobic TRB CDR3s than CXCR3-negative ones.

These receptors have no identified antigens. UMI labels and 5' RACE were used to prepare the TRB cDNA libraries. Using the 5' RACE reads, TCRdb records one entry per CDR3 protein without DNA. The sample's table shows some 150,000 distinct CDR3 sequences. Source material: naive CXCR3+ CD8+ T cells from blood. Subset: CD45RO-CCR7+CD27+CD95- naive CD8+ T cells expressing CXCR3 (TNR3+). The receptors were gathered from a human donor in good health. Some clones in this sample may be carry-over from other donors' samples.

The chain joins TRBV4-1 to TRBJ2-2; no DNA is available, so the TRBD1 call from TCRdb remains unchecked. The CDR3 has 17 residues. CDR1 MGHRA and CDR2 YSYEKL come from the germline V gene. CDR3 sequence: CASSQTDRGRNTGELFF.

The chain employs TRBV7-9 and TRBJ2-7; TCRdb picks TRBD1, but there is no DNA to check that call. The CDR3 spans 15 residues. Germline V gene sequence: CDR1 SEHNR, CDR2 FQNEAQ (reference sequence). The CDR3: CASSMSGTGDGEQYF.

The V call is TRBV5-6, the J call TRBJ2-7; the D gene TCRdb calls, TRBD2, cannot be checked with no DNA. The germline V gene has CDR1 SGHDT and CDR2 YYEEEE. This CDR3 region has 15 residues. The CDR3 sequence is CASSFLEARAYEQYF.

The gene calls are TRBV10-2 and TRBJ1-2; TCRdb's assignment of TRBD1 cannot be checked, as there is no DNA. The length of the CDR3 is 15 residues. Germline V gene lookup returns CDR1 WSHSY and CDR2 SAAADI. The CDR3 region is CASSNTGVGNYGYTF.

The rearrangement links TRBV7-9 to TRBJ2-5; the D gene TCRdb calls, TRBD1, cannot be checked with no DNA. This CDR3 region has 15 residues. Germline V gene lookup returns CDR1 SEHNR and CDR2 FQNEAQ (reference sequence). CDR3 loop: CASSFTEQGEETQYF.

This chain connects TRBV6-2 or TRBV6-3 to TRBJ2-1; TCRdb designates TRBD2, a call that cannot be tested without DNA. The germline V gene has CDR1 MNHEY and CDR2 SVGEGT. The CDR3 length is 16 residues. CDR3 amino acids: CASSYTGASGANEQFF.

J is TRBJ2-7 and V is TRBV20-1. Germline V gene sequence: CDR1 DFQATT, CDR2 SNEGSKA (reference sequence). This CDR3 has 13 residues. The CDR3 sequence is CSARDRTNYEQYF.

CDR3 loop: CASSTPATGDSNQPQHF. The V call is TRBV6-5, the J call TRBJ1-5; TCRdb's D gene call, TRBD1, goes unchecked for lack of DNA. Germline assignment: CDR1 MNHEY and CDR2 SVGAGI. The CDR3 sequence is 17 residues long.

This chain uses TRBV20-1 with TRBJ2-5; TCRdb names TRBD2, which stays unverified in the absence of DNA. The CDR3 is made up of 13 amino acids. From germline, CDR1 is DFQATT and CDR2 SNEGSKA (reference sequence). The CDR3 protein is CSARGALSETQYF.

This chain connects TRBV29-1 to TRBJ1-1; no DNA is available, so the TRBD1 call from TCRdb remains unchecked. The length of the CDR3 is 13 residues. Germline assignment: CDR1 SQVTM and CDR2 ANQGSEA. CDR3 sequence: CSVGWTADTEAFF.

The chain combines TRBV7-2 with TRBJ2-1; TCRdb's D call of TRBD1 is untestable without DNA. The CDR3 is 17 residues long. Germline CDR1 reads SGHTA; CDR2 reads FQGNSA. This CDR3 reads CASSLEASTPSYNEQFF.

V gene TRBV29-1 combines with J gene TRBJ2-3; the D gene TCRdb calls, TRBD1, cannot be checked with no DNA. Germline-derived CDR1 and CDR2 are SQVTM and ANQGSEA. The CDR3 spans 15 residues. This chain's CDR3 is CSVEAGTGGADTQYF.

The chain joins TRBV28 to TRBJ2-3; checking the TCRdb D call of TRBD2 is not possible without DNA. CDR3 length: 15 amino acids. CDR1 is MDHEN and CDR2 is SYDVKM in the germline V gene. The CDR3 sequence: CASSLWLAGSDTQYF.

The V gene is TRBV14, the J gene TRBJ1-1; with no DNA, the TCRdb D assignment of TRBD1 cannot be verified. The germline CDR1 and CDR2 sequences are SGHDN and FVKESK. CDR3 length: 16 residues. CDR3: CASSYYSGPKDTEAFF.

This chain uses TRBV4-3 with TRBJ2-7. This CDR3 comprises 16 residues. Per the germline V gene, CDR1 is LGHNA and CDR2 is YSLEER. This chain's CDR3 is CASSQEAVRMGYEQYF.

The chain has TRBV29-1 and TRBJ2-1; the TRBD2 assignment by TCRdb is unverifiable without DNA. The CDR3 is 12 amino acids. Germline V lookup: CDR1 SQVTM, CDR2 ANQGSEA. The CDR3 region is CSVERDSNEQFF.

J is TRBJ2-3 and V is TRBV7-3; TCRdb calls TRBD2, which cannot be checked without DNA. Looked up from germline, CDR1 is SGHTA and CDR2 is FQGTGA. The CDR3 extends over 14 amino acids. CDR3 sequence reads: CASSRAGGTDTQYF.

The V call is TRBV20-1, the J call TRBJ2-7; TCRdb's D call, TRBD1, is unchecked because there is no DNA. Germline V gene sequence: CDR1 DFQATT, CDR2 SNEGSKA (reference sequence). The CDR3 has 13 amino acids. The CDR3 is CSAKAGLGYEQYF.

This chain uses TRBV29-1 with TRBJ1-2. CDR3 size: 11 residues. The germline CDR1 and CDR2 sequences are SQVTM and ANQGSEA. CDR3 protein: CSVGVDYGYTF.

The rearrangement joins TRBV7-3 to TRBJ1-6; with no DNA, the TCRdb D assignment of TRBD1 cannot be verified. The CDR3 runs 15 residues. Germline CDR1 SGHTA, CDR2 FQGTGA. The CDR3 spells CASSATGGAGSPLHF. Complete variable domain (other parts from reference TRBV7-3 and TRBJ1-6): GAGVSQTPSNKVTEKGKYVELRCDPISGHTALYWYRQSLGQGPEFLIYFQGTGAADDSGLPNDRFFAVRPEGSVSTLKIQRTERGDSAVYLCASSATGGAGSPLHFGNGTRLTVT.

This sequence joins TRBV29-1 and TRBJ2-1; TCRdb reports TRBD1, a call that lacks DNA to check it against. There are 19 residues in the CDR3. Germline CDR1 is SQVTM and CDR2 is ANQGSEA. CDR3 loop: CSVEEFSGGGGSSYNEQFF.

V gene TRBV3-1 combines with J gene TRBJ2-7; TCRdb's D call of TRBD1 is untestable without DNA. Germline V gene lookup returns CDR1 LGHDT and CDR2 YNNKEL (reference sequence). The CDR3 has 16 residues. This CDR3 is CASSPRGRGWSYEQYF.

This sequence joins TRBV10-3 and TRBJ2-7; absent DNA, TCRdb's TRBD2 call cannot be checked. Per the germline V gene, CDR1 is ENHRY and CDR2 is SYGVKD. The CDR3 spans 14 residues. The CDR3 is CAISGWTSGYEQYF.

The chain recombines TRBV6-5 with TRBJ1-1. Germline assignment: CDR1 MNHEY and CDR2 SVGAGI. The CDR3 has 17 amino acids. CDR3 region: CASSYGGGLGANTEAFF.

The V gene is TRBV7-2, the J gene TRBJ2-1; TCRdb indicates TRBD1, and absent DNA this call remains unverified. The germline V gene encodes CDR1 SGHTA and CDR2 FQGNSA. This CDR3 contains 15 residues. CDR3 loop: CASSTGQGAYNEQFF.